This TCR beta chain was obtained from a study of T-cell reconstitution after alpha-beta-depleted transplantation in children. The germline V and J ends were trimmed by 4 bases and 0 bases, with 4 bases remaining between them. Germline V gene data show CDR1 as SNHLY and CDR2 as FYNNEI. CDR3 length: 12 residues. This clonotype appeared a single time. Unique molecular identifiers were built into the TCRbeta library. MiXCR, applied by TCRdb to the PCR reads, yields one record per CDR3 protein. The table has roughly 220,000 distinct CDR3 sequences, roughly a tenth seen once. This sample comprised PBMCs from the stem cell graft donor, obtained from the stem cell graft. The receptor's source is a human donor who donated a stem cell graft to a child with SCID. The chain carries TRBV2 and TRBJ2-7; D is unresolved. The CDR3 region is CASSAYSYEQYF. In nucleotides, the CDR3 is TGTGCCAGCAGTGCCTACTCCTACGAGCAGTACTTC.